A selection of T cell receptor beta chains follows, all from one sample in a study of T cells in Graves' hyperthyroidism and ophthalmopathy. TCRdb reprocessed the multiplex PCR reads via MiXCR and lists one record per CDR3 protein. The table lists approximately 600,000 distinct CDR3 sequences, 14% of them singletons. The sample comprised blood. These receptor sequences come from a young woman with Graves' ophthalmopathy. CDR3s include the opening cysteine and the closing phenylalanine or tryptophan. The D gene is left open where the match is weak. Clone size is not always given. Where it is, it says once, few, many or a class for expanded clones.

TRBJ1-5,-,TRBV28,many,TGTGCCAGCAGTTTAGTGGCAGGCCAAGATCAGCCCCAGCATTTT,CASSLVAGQDQPQHF
TRBJ2-1,-,TRBV6-2/TRBV6-3,-,TGTGCCGGCAGTTACTCCGACAGCTACAATGAGCAGTTCTTC,CAGSYSDSYNEQFF
TRBJ2-1,-,TRBV7-3,many,TGTGCCAGCAGTCAACATATGGCAGGGCCCTACAATGAGCAGTTCTTC,CASSQHMAGPYNEQFF
TRBJ1-6,-,TRBV6-1,few,TGTGCCAGCAGCGAGGCTCCGGGGGCCGATAATTCACCCCTCCACTTT,CASSEAPGADNSPLHF
TRBJ2-1,TRBD2,TRBV5-4,-,TGTGCCAGCAGCTTGTTGGCGGGAGCGGGCGATGAGCAGTTCTTC,CASSLLAGAGDEQFF
TRBJ1-2,TRBD1,TRBV19,-,TGTGCCAGTAGTATCGCAGGGGGCGCAGACTATGGCTACACCTTC,CASSIAGGADYGYTF
TRBJ2-1,TRBD2,TRBV9,few,TGTGCCAGCAGCGGAGGGCTAGCGGGAGGGATGGGGTACAATGAGCAGTTCTTC,CASSGGLAGGMGYNEQFF
TRBJ2-5,TRBD2,TRBV4-1,many,TGCGCCAGCAGCCAAGGGGGACTAGTGGAGGAGACCCAGTACTTC,CASSQGGLVEETQYF
TRBJ2-5,-,TRBV27,many,TGTGCCAGCAGTTTATACCCCTCTGAAGAGACCCAGTACTTC,CASSLYPSEETQYF
TRBJ2-5,TRBD2,TRBV20-1,-,TGCAGTGCCCTCGGGACTAGCGGGAGTTTGGAGACCCAGTACTTC,CSALGTSGSLETQYF
TRBJ2-2,TRBD2,TRBV2,-,TGTGCCAGCAGTGACACTAGCGGGACCGGGGAGCTGTTTTTT,CASSDTSGTGELFF
TRBJ1-1,-,TRBV5-5,many,TGTGCCAGCAGCTTTGGTGTCCCGGGGAACGCTGAAGCTTTCTTT,CASSFGVPGNAEAFF
TRBJ1-4,-,TRBV28,few,TGTGCCAGCAGCTCTAGGGTGGGCAGGGGCGATGAAAAACTGTTTTTT,CASSSRVGRGDEKLFF
TRBJ2-7,-,TRBV19,-,TGTGCCAGTAGATCGGTGGGTCAGCAGTACTTC,CASRSVGQQYF
TRBJ2-7,TRBD1,TRBV24-1,many,TGTGCCACCAGTGAGTCCGGGACAGGGTTCTACGAGCAGTACTTC,CATSESGTGFYEQYF
TRBJ2-5,TRBD1,TRBV28,-,TGTGCCAGCAGATCTACAGGGGGCACAGAGACCCAGTACTTC,CASRSTGGTETQYF
TRBJ2-1,-,TRBV7-9,many,TGTGCCATGCAGCCAACGACTACAAGAGATGAGCAGTTCTTC,CAMQPTTTRDEQFF
TRBJ2-7,-,TRBV12-3/TRBV12-4,many,TGTGCCAGCAGCCGACTGGACGAGCAGTACTTC,CASSRLDEQYF
TRBJ2-7,-,TRBV28,many,TGTGCCAGCAGTTTATCCCGCAGTCCAGCCTACGAGCAGTACTTC,CASSLSRSPAYEQYF
TRBJ1-6,TRBD1,TRBV6-1,many,TGTGCCAGCAGTGAAGGGTGGGGACAGGGAAGTTCACCCCTCCACTTT,CASSEGWGQGSSPLHF
TRBJ1-1,TRBD1,TRBV7-9,many,TGTGCCAGCAGCGTCGCGGGACAGGGGGCTTATGAAGCTTTCTTT,CASSVAGQGAYEAFF
TRBJ2-7,TRBD1,TRBV20-1,many,TGCAGTGCTAGCATAAATCAGGGGGCTTCCGAGCAGTACTTC,CSASINQGASEQYF
TRBJ1-1,-,TRBV7-2,many,TGTGCCAGCAGCTTAGAGGCTTTCTTT,CASSLEAFF
TRBJ1-5,-,TRBV28,few,TGTGCCAGCAGTCTCCGGACAGTCGAACCCCAGCATTTT,CASSLRTVEPQHF
TRBJ2-1,TRBD2,TRBV10-2,many,TGCGCCAGCGGATCCAGCGGGGCCTACAATGAGCAGTTCTTC,CASGSSGAYNEQFF
TRBJ2-3,TRBD2,TRBV5-1,many,TGCGCCAGCAGCTTTAGACCGACTAGCGGTAGCACAGATACGCAGTATTTT,CASSFRPTSGSTDTQYF